Listed here are 6 T cell receptor beta chains from one sample, sequenced in a study of shared clonotypes between healthy human individuals. The assay was immunoSEQ multiplex PCR, and TCRdb's table has in-frame clones only and misses some. Here the sample spans 2 million to 2.5 million clones, under 97% being singletons. Sequencing used naive CD4+ T cells sorted from blood. Sample subset: CD45RA+ positively selected. The receptor set was obtained from a man aged 18 to 29 in good health.

This sequence joins TRBV7-9 and TRBJ2-1; D gene unclear. Between the trimmed V and J ends, which lost 0 bases and 8 bases, there was a span of 11 bases. CDR1 is SEHNR, CDR2 FQNEAQ, per germline (reference sequence). The CDR3 runs to 14 residues. For the CDR3, the DNA is TGTGCCAGCAGCTTAGCGCAAGAGTCTTATGAGCAGTTCTTC. This codes for CASSLAQESYEQFF.

The chain employs TRBV4-1 and TRBJ2-7; possibly TRBD2 for D (5 bases). Per the germline V gene, CDR1 is MGHRA and CDR2 is YSYEKL. Trimming pared 0 bases from V and 4 bases from J, leaving 16 bases between. CDR3 size: 16 residues. The DNA for the CDR3 is TGCGCCAGCAGCCAAGATTCGGGAACGGGGTTTTACGAGCAGTACTTC. It translates to CASSQDSGTGFYEQYF.

V gene TRBV6-5 combines with J gene TRBJ1-6, with D maybe TRBD1 (6 bases). Germline loops: CDR1 MNHEY, CDR2 SVGAGI. Trimming shortened V by 4 bases and J by 0 bases, and 10 bases separated the two germline ends. This CDR3 spans 16 amino acids. CDR3 in amino acids: CASSSGQSSYNSPLHF. The CDR3 DNA reads as TGTGCCAGCAGTTCAGGACAGAGCTCCTATAATTCACCCCTCCACTTT.

Concerning this clone: Other DNA sequences of this sample code for an identical CDR3. The chain uses TRBV5-1 and TRBJ2-3, with D possibly matching TRBD1 (5 bases). This CDR3 has 15 amino acids. The V end lost 0 bases, the J end lost 2 bases, and 10 bases lay between the germline ends. Germline loops: CDR1 SGHRS, CDR2 YFSETQ. The CDR3 sequence: CASSLEGISTDTQYF. CDR3 DNA sequence: TGCGCCAGCAGCTTGGAGGGGATCTCCACAGATACGCAGTATTTT.

In regard to this clone: The junction does not match germline at one end; this may be a read error. This sequence joins TRBV5-6 and TRBJ2-2; D possibly uses TRBD1 or TRBD2 (6 bases each). Germline CDR1 SGHDT, CDR2 YYEEEE. CDR3 length: 15 amino acids. In DNA form, the CDR3 reads TGTGCCAGCAGATTGGGGGGCCTGAGTTACGGGGAGCTGTTTTTT. The encoded protein is CASRLGGLSYGELFF.

This chain joins TRBV5-1 and TRBJ2-3, with unresolved D. Trimming took off 0 bases at V and 8 bases at J, with 4 bases between the two ends. Germline V lookup: CDR1 SGHRS, CDR2 YFSETQ. The CDR3 covers 11 residues. This CDR3 reads CASSLGTTQYF. The CDR3 coding sequence is TGCGCCAGCAGCTTGGGGACTACGCAGTATTTT.